This T cell receptor (beta chain) was recorded in a study of blood T cell repertoires in COVID-19. TCRdb's table, derived via immunoSEQ multiplex PCR, lists solely in-frame clones and lacks some. The data contain 250,000 to 350,000 clones, approximately 89% of them singletons. The CDR3 has 12 amino acids. The germline V gene encodes CDR1 MNHEY and CDR2 SVGEGT. Germline trimming cut 5 bases from V and 5 bases from J; bases unmatched to any gene: 2. This chain connects TRBV6-2 or TRBV6-3 to TRBJ2-5; 7 positions agree with TRBD1. Sequencing was carried out using PBMCs or T cells enriched from blood (not recorded which). The clonotype was recovered from a woman in her twenties or thirties who had recovered from COVID-19. CDR3 protein: CASSDRVETQYF. The CDR3 region has the DNA TGTGCCAGCAGTGACAGGGTTGAGACCCAGTACTTC.